Shown below are 27 T cell receptor beta chains from a single sample sequenced in a study of cytomegalovirus exposure and HLA in healthy donors. Profiling relied on immunoSEQ multiplex PCR, and the TCRdb table lists in-frame clones only, not all of them. The data hold roughly 59,000 clones, with approximately 95% observed a single time. The sequenced material came from PBMCs. These receptors originate from a woman aged 18-35 years in good health and CMV-seropositive.

The chain carries TRBV30 and TRBJ1-1; D is ambiguous. The CDR3 has 11 amino acids. The V end was cut by 2 bases, the J end by 4 bases, with 5 bases between. Per the germline V gene, CDR1 is GTSNPN and CDR2 is SVGIG (reference sequence). In DNA form, the CDR3 reads TGTGCCTGGAGTCGAGGCACTGAAGCTTTCTTT. Its translation: CAWSRGTEAFF.

The chain uses TRBV19 and TRBJ1-5; D is ambiguous. This CDR3 contains 17 residues. V was trimmed by 3 bases and J by 5 bases, leaving 20 bases between them. Germline CDR1 reads LNHDA; CDR2 reads SQIVND (reference sequence). This CDR3 reads CASSILPRPSGDQPQHF. Here the CDR3 DNA reads TGTGCCAGTAGTATCTTACCTAGGCCGAGCGGAGATCAGCCCCAGCATTTT. Full variable domain (missing parts from reference TRBV19 and TRBJ1-5): DGGITQSPKYLFRKEGQNVTLSCEQNLNHDAMYWYRQDPGQGLRLIYYSQIVNDFQKGDIAEGYSVSREKKESFPLTVTSAQKNPTAFYLCASSILPRPSGDQPQHFGDGTRLSIL.

The gene calls are TRBV6-5 and TRBJ2-7, with no clear D. Per the germline V gene, CDR1 is MNHEY and CDR2 is SVGAGI. V was cut by 6 bases and J by 5 bases, with 17 bases left in between. The CDR3 is 14 amino acids. CDR3 region: CASRTPNGAHEQYF. The CDR3 nucleotides read TGTGCCAGCAGAACCCCAAATGGAGCGCACGAGCAGTACTTC.

The V gene is TRBV28, the J gene TRBJ2-1; TRBD2 aligns across 8 bases. CDR1 is MDHEN, CDR2 SYDVKM, per germline. Trimming removed 8 bases from V and 6 bases from J; junction bases left unmatched: 15. This CDR3 is built from 16 residues. CDR3 nucleotides: TGTGCCAGCGGTTGGGCCCAGGTCCTAGCGGGCAATGAGCAGTTCTTC. It translates to CASGWAQVLAGNEQFF.

The chain uses TRBV4-1 and TRBJ2-7, with a possible D match to TRBD2 (6 bases). The CDR3 spans 14 residues. The V end lost 4 bases, the J end lost 5 bases, and 15 bases lay between the germline ends. CDR1 is MGHRA, CDR2 YSYEKL, per germline. CDR3 region: CASSRASEGDEQYF. CDR3 DNA: TGCGCCAGCAGCCGAGCTAGCGAAGGAGACGAGCAGTACTTC.

The CDR3 bases are TGTGCCAGCAACGCTGGGAGGGGACAGGGTCAGGACTATGGCTACACCTTC. The encoded protein is CASNAGRGQGQDYGYTF. The chain combines TRBV7-3 with TRBJ1-2; 9 bases are a match to TRBD1. The V and J ends lost 7 bases and 3 bases, in that order; junction bases with no gene match: 15. Germline V lookup: CDR1 SGHTA, CDR2 FQGTGA. The CDR3 has 17 residues.

The V and J genes are TRBV27 and TRBJ2-3, with D uncertain. V was trimmed by 5 bases and J by 4 bases, leaving 13 bases between them. CDR3 size: 14 residues. CDR1 and CDR2 (germline): MNHEY, SMNVEV (reference sequence). The CDR3 sequence is CASSASSFSDTQYF. The CDR3 coding sequence is TGTGCCAGCAGTGCGTCGTCCTTTTCAGATACGCAGTATTTT.

The rearrangement uses TRBV7-3 and TRBJ2-5, with TRBD1 matching 7 bases. The trim removed 4 bases at V and 3 bases at J, leaving 2 bases unmatched. CDR1 SGHTA and CDR2 FQGTGA come from the germline V gene. This CDR3 contains 13 residues. The CDR3 protein is CASSSGQKETQYF. For the CDR3, the DNA is TGTGCCAGCAGCTCGGGACAGAAAGAGACCCAGTACTTC.

The table lists this clone with a count of one. The chain combines TRBV10-3 with TRBJ2-7, with 7 bases matching TRBD1. The CDR3 is made up of 15 amino acids. Trimming removed 11 bases from V and 1 base from J; junction bases left unmatched: 14. Germline lookup yields CDR1 ENHRY and CDR2 SYGVKD. CDR3 sequence reads: CAAGQGGSHSYEQYF. The CDR3 nucleotides are TGTGCCGCTGGCCAAGGGGGCTCCCATTCCTACGAGCAGTACTTC.

The gene calls are TRBV7-2 and TRBJ2-5; a weak D match, TRBD2 (6 bases). The CDR3 is 13 residues long. CDR1 SGHTA and CDR2 FQGNSA come from the germline V gene. Between the trimmed V and J ends, which lost 2 bases and 5 bases, there was a span of 9 bases. The CDR3 sequence: CASSLIAAETQYF. CDR3 in DNA: TGTGCCAGCAGCTTAATAGCGGCGGAGACCCAGTACTTC.

The rearrangement links TRBV15 to TRBJ1-6; the match to TRBD1 covers 9 bases. Germline values: CDR1 LNHNV, CDR2 YYDKDF (reference sequence). Losses at the gene ends were 0 bases for V and 7 bases for J; bases not matched to a gene: 7. The CDR3 is 17 residues long. CDR3 DNA sequence: TGTGCCACCAGCAGAGATCAGGGACAGGGTATCAATTCACCCCTCCACTTT. Its protein is CATSRDQGQGINSPLHF.

This clone appeared once. V and J are TRBV29-1 and TRBJ1-1; a possible D gene is TRBD1 (5 bases). CDR1 and CDR2 (germline): SQVTM, ANQGSEA. CDR3 length: 11 residues. Trimming removed 6 bases from V and 4 bases from J, with 9 bases in between. This chain's CDR3 is CSVDMSTEAFF. The CDR3 nucleotides are TGCAGCGTGGACATGAGCACTGAAGCTTTCTTT.

The rearrangement joins TRBV19 to TRBJ1-1; weak D call: TRBD1 (5 bases). The CDR3 loop spans 16 amino acids. Trimming pared 6 bases from V and 0 bases from J, leaving 17 bases between. CDR1 LNHDA and CDR2 SQIVND come from the germline V gene (reference sequence). CDR3 sequence reads: CASSRRTGTVNTEAFF. The CDR3 bases are TGTGCCAGTAGCAGAAGGACCGGGACTGTGAACACTGAAGCTTTCTTT.

The chain joins TRBV19 to TRBJ1-1; unclear D gene. Trimming removed 5 bases from V and 1 base from J, with 20 bases in between. The germline V gene encodes CDR1 LNHDA and CDR2 SQIVND (reference sequence). There are 17 residues in the CDR3. The CDR3 here is CASSDAGGFARNTEAFF. CDR3 bases: TGTGCCAGTAGTGACGCTGGAGGGTTTGCTAGGAACACTGAAGCTTTCTTT.

This clone occurred once. V is TRBV29-1 and J is TRBJ2-7, with 10 nucleotides matching TRBD2. CDR1 is SQVTM and CDR2 is ANQGSEA in the germline V gene. The CDR3 extends over 15 amino acids. Losses at the gene ends were 7 bases for V and 4 bases for J; bases not matched to a gene: 13. The CDR3 bases are TGCAGCGCAACCTGGGGTAGCGGGAGGTTGTACGAGCAGTACTTC. Translated, it gives CSATWGSGRLYEQYF.

The rearrangement uses TRBV7-9 and TRBJ2-6; 8 positions agree with TRBD1. J gave up 0 bases and V 4 bases, and 11 bases lay outside the gene matches. The CDR3 sequence is 19 residues long. Germline V gene sequence: CDR1 SEHNR, CDR2 FQNEAQ (reference sequence). The CDR3 loop is CASSSPGQALFSGANVLTF. CDR3 DNA: TGTGCCAGCAGCTCCCCGGGACAGGCACTCTTCTCTGGGGCCAACGTCCTGACTTTC.

The V and J genes are TRBV25-1 and TRBJ1-5, with D possibly being TRBD1 (6 bases). The V end was cut by 3 bases, the J end by 11 bases, with 14 bases between. Germline-derived CDR1 and CDR2 are MGHDK and SYGVNS. The CDR3 covers 13 residues. In DNA form, the CDR3 reads TGTGCCAGCAGTGACTGGCAGGGGTTAGCCCAGCATTTT. It is translated as CASSDWQGLAQHF. The variable domain in full, completed from reference TRBV25-1 and TRBJ1-5, reads EADIYQTPRYLVIGTGKKITLECSQTMGHDKMYWYQQDPGMELHLIHYSYGVNSTEKGDLSSESTVSRIRTEHFPLTLESARPSHTSQYLCASSDWQGLAQHFGDGTRLSIL.

J is TRBJ1-5 and V is TRBV27; TRBD1 is a possible D gene (5 bases). V was clipped by 3 bases and J by 5 bases, with 11 bases between them. Germline V CDR1 and CDR2: MNHEY, SMNVEV (reference sequence). The CDR3 contains 14 residues. The CDR3 sequence: CASSFRGGDQPQHF. In DNA, the CDR3 is TGTGCCAGCAGTTTTAGGGGAGGAGATCAGCCCCAGCATTTT.

The chain joins TRBV27 to TRBJ1-2, with 9 positions matching TRBD1. Unmatched junction bases numbered 3, after V lost 3 bases and J lost 4 bases. Germline V gene sequence: CDR1 MNHEY, CDR2 SMNVEV (reference sequence). This CDR3 contains 14 residues. The CDR3 protein is CASSFTGGVYGYTF. As DNA, the CDR3 is TGTGCCAGCAGTTTCACAGGGGGCGTCTATGGCTACACCTTC.

This rearrangement joins TRBV5-4 to TRBJ1-2; D is undetermined. Trimming removed 6 bases at V and 7 bases at J, with 28 bases between. The length of the CDR3 is 17 residues. Germline assignment: CDR1 SGHNT and CDR2 YYREEE (reference sequence). In nucleotides, the CDR3 is TGTGCCAGCACATTGTCGTCCATCAGAGCAGGACTAGGTGGCTACACCTTC. This sequence encodes CASTLSSIRAGLGGYTF. Full variable domain (missing parts from reference TRBV5-4 and TRBJ1-2): ETGVTQSPTHLIKTRGQQVTLRCSSQSGHNTVSWYQQALGQGPQFIFQYYREEENGRGNFPPRFSGLQFPNYSSELNVNALELDDSALYLCASTLSSIRAGLGGYTFGSGTRLTVV.

J is TRBJ2-3 and V is TRBV7-2; possibly TRBD2 for D (6 bases). Germline CDR1 is SGHTA and CDR2 is FQGNSA. The CDR3 totals 16 residues. V shed 0 bases and J shed 2 bases, with 12 bases lying between them. The CDR3 DNA reads as TGTGCCAGCAGCTTAGCGGGGACTTTATCCACAGATACGCAGTATTTT. Translating it yields CASSLAGTLSTDTQYF.

This chain connects TRBV30 to TRBJ1-2, with TRBD1 as a possible D gene (6 bases). CDR1 is GTSNPN and CDR2 is SVGIG in the germline V gene (reference sequence). Trimming stripped 2 bases from V and 4 bases from J, with 8 bases between. The CDR3 length is 12 residues. For the CDR3, the DNA is TGTGCCTGGAGTCAGGGGAGCTATGGCTACACCTTC. Translating it yields CAWSQGSYGYTF.

The genes are TRBV15 and TRBJ1-5; D remains unclear. The CDR3 spans 14 residues. CDR1 is LNHNV, CDR2 YYDKDF, per germline (reference sequence). Trimming shortened V by 1 base and J by 5 bases, and 9 bases separated the two germline ends. Here the CDR3 DNA reads TGTGCCACCAGCAGAGGAAAAGGAGATCAGCCCCAGCATTTT. Translating gives CATSRGKGDQPQHF.

V and J are TRBV28 and TRBJ1-3; D may be TRBD1 (6 bases). The CDR3 extends over 15 amino acids. Germline V gene lookup returns CDR1 MDHEN and CDR2 SYDVKM. Trimming took 2 bases from V and 4 from J, leaving 12 bases between them. In DNA, the CDR3 is TGTGCCAGCAGTTTAGGGGGGGCTAGGGGAAACACCATATATTTT. Translation gives CASSLGGARGNTIYF.

The rearrangement uses TRBV5-6 and TRBJ2-1, with D unresolved. Trimming stripped 0 bases from V and 14 bases from J, with 12 bases between. Per the germline V gene, CDR1 is SGHDT and CDR2 is YYEEEE. The CDR3 spans 12 residues. Here the CDR3 DNA reads TGTGCCAGCAGCTTGGCCGACCACAGCAAGTTCTTC. It codes for CASSLADHSKFF. Filled out from reference TRBV5-6 and TRBJ2-1, the complete variable domain reads DAGVTQSPTHLIKTRGQQVTLRCSPKSGHDTVSWYQQALGQGPQFIFQYYEEEERQRGNFPDRFSGHQFPNYSSELNVNALLLGDSALYLCASSLADHSKFFGPGTRLTVL.

Points on this clone: The sample carries other DNA sequences with the same CDR3. The chain carries TRBV4-3 and TRBJ2-7; 9 bases fit TRBD1. Germline lookup yields CDR1 LGHNA and CDR2 YSLEER. J gave up 2 bases and V 2 bases, and 1 base lay outside the gene matches. The CDR3 covers 14 residues. The CDR3 bases are TGCGCCAGCAGCCAACGGACAGGGGCCTACGAGCAGTACTTC. Translation gives CASSQRTGAYEQYF.

The V and J genes are TRBV7-2 and TRBJ2-1; 8 bases agree with TRBD1. Germline V gene data show CDR1 as SGHTA and CDR2 as FQGNSA. Trimming cost V 1 base and J 6 bases; bases outside gene matches: 5. The CDR3 loop spans 15 amino acids. This CDR3 is CASSLVRGRPNEQFF. The CDR3 nucleotides are TGTGCCAGCAGCTTAGTCAGGGGGCGCCCCAATGAGCAGTTCTTC.